A single sample gave rise to the 18 T cell receptor beta chains below, sequenced in a study of post-analysis software for immune sequencing data. Findings of the study overall: With TRBV5-6, TRBV5-1 and TRBV20-1 included, roughly five TRBV segments were more frequent in patients than in controls.

Their cognate antigens are unknown. Unique molecular identifiers were carried by the TCR beta cDNA libraries. TCRdb passed the PCR reads through MiXCR, listing each CDR3 protein once. Of 600,000 to 700,000 distinct CDR3 sequences listed, over 45% are singletons. The sequenced sample consisted of blood. The receptors were sampled from a girl aged 2 to 10 with multiple sclerosis.

The chain carries TRBV6-1 and TRBJ2-5, with D maybe TRBD2 (7 bases). The CDR3 runs 11 residues. The V end was cut by 4 bases, the J end by 9 bases, with 9 bases between. The germline V gene has CDR1 MNHNS and CDR2 SASEGT. The CDR3: CASSAGGSQYF. The CDR3 DNA reads TGTGCCAGCAGTGCGGGGGGCTCCCAGTACTTC.

V gene TRBV11-3 combines with J gene TRBJ2-7; 12 nucleotides align to TRBD1. CDR1 is SGHNT, CDR2 YENEEA, per germline. This CDR3 is 15 amino acids long. V trimming: 5 bases; J trimming: 6 bases; junction bases outside the gene matches: 8. CDR3 sequence: CASSPRDRGRLEQYF. Here the CDR3 DNA reads TGTGCCAGCAGCCCACGGGACAGGGGGCGACTCGAGCAGTACTTC.

This clonotype has only a few counts. The gene calls are TRBV27 and TRBJ1-5, with D tentatively TRBD1 (5 bases). Trimming removed 6 bases at V and 1 base at J, with 13 bases between. Germline V CDR1 and CDR2: MNHEY, SMNVEV (reference sequence). CDR3 size: 15 residues. In nucleotides, the CDR3 is TGTGCCAGCAGCCCGGGACTGATAAGCAATCAGCCCCAGCATTTT. This translates into CASSPGLISNQPQHF.

The chain combines TRBV7-8 with TRBJ2-4; no definite D call. The CDR3 extends over 14 amino acids. Germline-derived CDR1 and CDR2 are SGHVS and FQNEAQ. V was trimmed by 0 bases and J by 6 bases, leaving 9 bases between them. CDR3 coding DNA: TGTGCCAGCAGCTTAGCAGGGTCAGGAAACATTCAGTACTTC. Amino acid sequence: CASSLAGSGNIQYF.

The genes are TRBV5-1 and TRBJ2-4; TRBD1 or TRBD2 may be the D gene (5 bases each). Germline assignment: CDR1 SGHRS and CDR2 YFSETQ. This CDR3 region has 14 residues. Between the trimmed V and J ends, which lost 0 bases and 11 bases, there was a span of 15 bases. CDR3 in DNA: TGCGCCAGCAGCTTGGCCCGGGGACCGGACTTTCAGTACTTC. It specifies CASSLARGPDFQYF.

This clonotype was counted between two and nine times. V is TRBV20-1 and J is TRBJ2-5; perhaps TRBD1 as D (6 bases). The CDR3 covers 15 residues. Germline V gene sequence: CDR1 DFQATT, CDR2 SNEGSKA (reference sequence). Trimming left V 6 bases short and J 0 bases short, with 17 bases between. CDR3 protein: CSATSTGRYQETQYF. CDR3 DNA: TGCAGTGCCACCTCGACAGGCCGGTACCAAGAGACCCAGTACTTC.

Concerning this clonotype itself: A junction end diverges from the germline sequence, so it may reflect a read error. V usage is TRBV5-1 and J usage is TRBJ2-2; possibly TRBD2 for D (6 bases). The length of the CDR3 is 14 residues. From germline, CDR1 is SGHRS and CDR2 YFSETQ. The CDR3 is CASRVAVNTGGLFF. For the CDR3, the DNA is TGCGCCAGCAGGGTTGCGGTGAACACCGGGGGGCTGTTTTTT.

The chain employs TRBV5-1 and TRBJ1-2; 8 bases map to TRBD1. V gave up 4 bases and J gave up 13 bases; unmatched junction bases: 12. This CDR3 is 13 amino acids long. Germline V lookup: CDR1 SGHRS, CDR2 YFSETQ. CDR3 loop: CASSVDRGLRSTF. CDR3 nucleotide sequence: TGCGCCAGCAGCGTCGACAGGGGCTTGAGGAGCACCTTC. Supplemented by reference TRBV5-1 and TRBJ1-2, the full variable domain reads KAGVTQTPRYLIKTRGQQVTLSCSPISGHRSVSWYQQTPGQGLQFLFEYFSETQRNKGNFPGRFSGRQFSNSRSEMNVSTLELGDSALYLCASSVDRGLRSTFGSGTRLTVV.

V and J are TRBV29-1 and TRBJ2-7, with 9 bases fitting TRBD1. This CDR3 contains 13 residues. Losses at the gene ends were 6 bases for V and 0 bases for J; bases not matched to a gene: 3. Germline V CDR1 and CDR2: SQVTM, ANQGSEA. The CDR3 here is CSVGDRVSYEQYF. CDR3 DNA sequence: TGCAGCGTCGGGGACAGGGTCTCCTACGAGCAGTACTTC.

V is TRBV9 and J is TRBJ2-4; the D is unclear. V lost 0 bases to trimming and J lost 6 bases, with 7 bases between them. The CDR3 has 13 amino acids. CDR1 SGDLS and CDR2 YYNGEE come from the germline V gene. CDR3 nucleotide sequence: TGTGCCAGCAGCGTAGGGTACGGAAACATTCAGTACTTC. Translated, it gives CASSVGYGNIQYF.

This clonotype showed up just a few times. The chain employs TRBV5-5 and TRBJ2-6, with D possibly TRBD1 on 5 matching bases. CDR1 is SGHKS and CDR2 is YYEKEE in the germline V gene (reference sequence). The CDR3 sequence is 15 residues long. V lost 0 bases and J 2 bases, leaving 6 bases between the germline ends. DNA for the CDR3: TGTGCCAGCAGCTTGGTGGGGCCTGGGGCCAACGTCCTGACTTTC. This gives the protein CASSLVGPGANVLTF.

The chain links TRBV5-1 to TRBJ2-7; no definite D call. V was pared by 0 bases and J by 1 base, with 8 bases between. The CDR3 totals 14 residues. Per the germline V gene, CDR1 is SGHRS and CDR2 is YFSETQ. The CDR3 nucleotides are TGCGCCAGCAGCTTGGAGGCTATTTCCTACGAGCAGTACTTC. Translated, it gives CASSLEAISYEQYF. Supplemented by reference TRBV5-1 and TRBJ2-7, the full variable domain reads KAGVTQTPRYLIKTRGQQVTLSCSPISGHRSVSWYQQTPGQGLQFLFEYFSETQRNKGNFPGRFSGRQFSNSRSEMNVSTLELGDSALYLCASSLEAISYEQYFGPGTRLTVT.

The chain joins TRBV12-3 or TRBV12-4 to TRBJ2-7, with D unresolved. With 5 bases removed from V and 7 bases from J, the gap between germline ends came to 15 bases. This CDR3 is built from 13 residues. The DNA for the CDR3 is TGTGCCAGCAGTCCGGCGTCCTACAATGAGCAGTACTTC. Protein: CASSPASYNEQYF.

This clonotype was counted a few times. The chain links TRBV2 to TRBJ2-3; D gene unclear. The CDR3 extends over 14 amino acids. V dropped 10 bases and J dropped 2 bases, with 16 bases sitting between them. Germline CDR1 SNHLY, CDR2 FYNNEI. CDR3 sequence (DNA): TGTGCCATACATTTCCCTCCGGACACAGATACGCAGTATTTT. Translation gives CAIHFPPDTDTQYF.

This sequence joins TRBV6-5 and TRBJ1-2; TRBD1 matches at 9 bases. V lost 2 bases, J lost 8 bases, and 6 bases stayed unmatched. Germline lookup yields CDR1 MNHEY and CDR2 SVGAGI. The CDR3 totals 14 residues. The CDR3 loop is CASSYLGQGKGYTF. CDR3 nucleotide sequence: TGTGCCAGCAGTTACCTAGGACAGGGGAAGGGCTACACCTTC.

V and J are TRBV20-1 and TRBJ2-1; no clear D gene. The CDR3 spans 12 residues. Trimming removed 1 base at V and 5 bases at J, with 6 bases between. From germline, CDR1 is DFQATT and CDR2 SNEGSKA (reference sequence). CDR3 DNA sequence: TGCAGTGCTAGAGGCGGAAACAATGAGCAGTTCTTC. It yields the protein CSARGGNNEQFF.

The chain joins TRBV20-1 to TRBJ2-5; 11 bases map to TRBD2. V gave up 4 bases and J gave up 0 bases; unmatched junction bases: 4. The CDR3 is 15 amino acids. Germline V gene data show CDR1 as DFQATT and CDR2 as SNEGSKA (reference sequence). CDR3 region: CSATKTSGDQETQYF. DNA for the CDR3: TGCAGTGCTACTAAGACTAGCGGGGACCAAGAGACCCAGTACTTC.

The V call is TRBV7-2, the J call TRBJ2-1, with 7 nucleotides matching TRBD1. The V and J ends lost 5 bases and 0 bases, in that order; junction bases with no gene match: 10. The CDR3 is made up of 17 amino acids. CDR1 and CDR2 (germline): SGHTA, FQGNSA. The CDR3 spells CASSPRPGGRSYNEQFF. The CDR3 DNA reads as TGTGCCAGCAGCCCCCGGCCAGGGGGACGCTCCTACAATGAGCAGTTCTTC.